The 27 T cell receptor beta chains in this list originate from one sample, sequenced in a study of cytomegalovirus exposure and HLA in healthy donors. TCRdb's copy holds only in-frame clones and misses some; the assay was immunoSEQ multiplex PCR. Here the sample spans 150,000 or so clones, about nine tenths being singletons. Material for sequencing was PBMCs. The receptors were gathered from a woman aged 25 to 39 in good health and CMV-seropositive.

This chain joins TRBV5-1 and TRBJ2-1, with D uncertain. Trimming left V 0 bases short and J 2 bases short, with 9 bases between. The V gene's germline CDR1 is SGHRS and CDR2 YFSETQ. The CDR3 extends over 15 amino acids. The CDR3 coding sequence is TGCGCCAGCAGCTTGGTTCCGGTTCCCTACAATGAGCAGTTCTTC. Protein product: CASSLVPVPYNEQFF.

The count of this clone is one. The chain joins TRBV27 to TRBJ2-5; the D is unclear. Trimming stripped 4 bases from V and 0 bases from J, with 21 bases between. Germline CDR1 is MNHEY and CDR2 is SMNVEV (reference sequence). The CDR3 has 18 amino acids. The CDR3 DNA sequence: TGTGCCAGCAGTTCCTCCCCTAGAATGACTCCGTACCAAGAGACCCAGTACTTC. It is translated as CASSSSPRMTPYQETQYF.

The genes are TRBV18 and TRBJ2-7, with TRBD2 matching over 8 bases. Germline V gene lookup returns CDR1 KGHSH and CDR2 LQKENI. The V and J ends lost 3 bases and 0 bases, in that order; junction bases with no gene match: 13. There are 18 residues in the CDR3. In nucleotides, the CDR3 is TGTGCCAGCTCACCTAGTATAGCGGGGAGGCCCCTCTCCTACGAGCAGTACTTC. Protein product: CASSPSIAGRPLSYEQYF.

This clone is medium-sized within its sample. The V and J genes are TRBV4-1 and TRBJ2-1; 13 nucleotides agree with TRBD2. Germline V gene data show CDR1 as MGHRA and CDR2 as YSYEKL. The CDR3 loop spans 15 amino acids. Trimming removed 6 bases from V and 6 bases from J; junction bases left unmatched: 5. The CDR3 coding sequence is TGCGCCAGCAGAGCGGGACTAGCGGGAAGCAATGAGCAGTTCTTC. Amino acids: CASRAGLAGSNEQFF.

The J gene is TRBJ2-1, the V gene TRBV5-1; possibly TRBD1 for D (5 bases). The ends were cut back, 7 bases at V and 3 bases at J, with 14 bases in the middle. Germline loops: CDR1 SGHRS, CDR2 YFSETQ. This CDR3 comprises 14 residues. The CDR3: CASRTSTGYNEQFF. CDR3 nucleotides: TGCGCCAGCCGCACCTCAACAGGCTACAATGAGCAGTTCTTC.

This chain connects TRBV7-2 to TRBJ1-1; D unresolved. This CDR3 comprises 8 residues. The germline V gene encodes CDR1 SGHTA and CDR2 FQGNSA. Trimming left V 9 bases short and J 8 bases short, with 4 bases between. The CDR3 here is CASLEAFF. In DNA form, the CDR3 reads TGTGCCAGTTTAGAAGCTTTCTTT.

The chain carries TRBV25-1 and TRBJ1-6; 7 bases line up with TRBD1. The CDR3 consists of 15 residues. V was pared by 1 base and J by 10 bases, with 7 bases of the junction left unmatched. In germline, CDR1 is MGHDK, CDR2 SYGVNS. CDR3 DNA sequence: TGTGCCAGCAGTGAATTGAGGCAGGGGGAATCACCCCTCCACTTT. Protein product: CASSELRQGESPLHF.

Only one count was recorded for this clone. The chain links TRBV4-1 to TRBJ1-6; D is possibly TRBD1 (6 bases). The CDR3 sequence is 17 residues long. Germline V gene data show CDR1 as MGHRA and CDR2 as YSYEKL. The ends were cut back, 3 bases at V and 4 bases at J, with 16 bases in the middle. The CDR3 sequence is CASSQYPGTLYNSPLHF. Written as DNA, the CDR3 is TGCGCCAGCAGCCAGTACCCCGGGACACTTTATAATTCACCCCTCCACTTT.

A few counts support this clone. The V call is TRBV10-3, the J call TRBJ2-7; D is uncertain. This CDR3 region has 11 residues. Germline V gene data show CDR1 as ENHRY and CDR2 as SYGVKD. The germline V and J ends were trimmed by 4 bases and 5 bases, with 6 bases remaining between them. CDR3 sequence reads: CAISGENEQYF. CDR3 in DNA: TGTGCCATCAGTGGAGAGAACGAGCAGTACTTC.

V usage is TRBV9 and J usage is TRBJ2-1; 9 nucleotides agree with TRBD1. The germline CDR1 and CDR2 sequences are SGDLS and YYNGEE. The CDR3 runs to 16 residues. V was clipped by 0 bases and J by 4 bases; unmatched bases: 5. CDR3 DNA sequence: TGTGCCAGCAGCGTAGCCAGGGACAGGGATTACAATGAGCAGTTCTTC. This translates into CASSVARDRDYNEQFF. The entire variable domain, with the rest obtained from reference TRBV9 and TRBJ2-1, is as follows: DSGVTQTPKHLITATGQRVTLRCSPRSGDLSVYWYQQSLDQGLQFLIQYYNGEERAKGNILERFSAQQFPDLHSELNLSSLELGDSALYFCASSVARDRDYNEQFFGPGTRLTVL.

The V and J genes are TRBV7-2 and TRBJ1-2; D ambiguous. Looked up from germline, CDR1 is SGHTA and CDR2 is FQGNSA. The CDR3 is made up of 13 amino acids. Trimming took 2 bases from V and 5 from J, leaving 9 bases between them. DNA for the CDR3: TGTGCCAGCAGCTTAATGTTAACTTATGGCTACACCTTC. This encodes CASSLMLTYGYTF.

This chain links TRBV15 with TRBJ2-7, with D unclear. V lost 1 base to trimming and J lost 2 bases, with 12 bases between them. This CDR3 is built from 15 residues. CDR1 is LNHNV and CDR2 is YYDKDF in the germline V gene (reference sequence). The CDR3 coding sequence is TGTGCCACCAGCAGAGTTCTGAGCCGAACCTACGAGCAGTACTTC. Amino acid sequence: CATSRVLSRTYEQYF.

The chain joins TRBV6-6 to TRBJ2-2; the match to TRBD2 covers 12 bases. V dropped 6 bases and J dropped 6; count of bases not matched to a gene: 5. CDR1 MNHNY and CDR2 SVGAGI come from the germline V gene (reference sequence). The CDR3 runs 15 residues. The CDR3 is CASRGGLAGAGELFF. In nucleotides, the CDR3 is TGTGCCAGCAGAGGGGGACTAGCGGGCGCCGGGGAGCTGTTTTTT.

CDR3 coding DNA: TGTGCCAGCTCACCGCTCCCTTTGAGCACTGAAGCTTTCTTT. It codes for CASSPLPLSTEAFF. J is TRBJ1-1 and V is TRBV18; D gene unclear. CDR1 and CDR2 from the germline V gene are KGHSH and LQKENI. The ends were cut back, 3 bases at V and 4 bases at J, with 12 bases in the middle. This CDR3 comprises 14 residues. Full variable domain (outside the CDR3, taken from reference TRBV18 and TRBJ1-1): NAGVMQNPRHLVRRRGQEARLRCSPMKGHSHVYWYRQLPEEGLKFMVYLQKENIIDESGMPKERFSAEFPKEGPSILRIQQVVRGDSAAYFCASSPLPLSTEAFFGQGTRLTVV.

The chain carries TRBV2 and TRBJ2-1; 12 bases are shared with TRBD2. The CDR3 is 15 residues long. The germline V gene encodes CDR1 SNHLY and CDR2 FYNNEI. With V trimmed by 5 bases and J by 6 bases, 5 bases remained unmatched. The CDR3 loop reads CASSLLAGGSNEQFF. CDR3 DNA: TGTGCCAGCAGTCTGCTAGCGGGAGGGAGCAATGAGCAGTTCTTC.

V usage is TRBV10-3 and J usage is TRBJ1-4; the match to TRBD1 covers 9 bases. This CDR3 comprises 14 residues. Germline trimming cut 10 bases from V and 3 bases from J; bases unmatched to any gene: 6. In germline, CDR1 is ENHRY, CDR2 SYGVKD. The CDR3 DNA sequence: TGTGCCACTTCACAGGGGGCGGCTAATGAAAAACTGTTTTTT. Its translation: CATSQGAANEKLFF.

The chain recombines TRBV9 with TRBJ2-2, with TRBD1 as a possible D gene (6 bases). The germline V gene has CDR1 SGDLS and CDR2 YYNGEE. Trimming removed 2 bases from V and 5 bases from J, with 13 bases in between. The length of the CDR3 is 15 residues. This CDR3 is CASSVRPGETGELFF. The CDR3 DNA reads as TGTGCCAGCAGCGTCAGGCCAGGGGAAACCGGGGAGCTGTTTTTT.

This rearrangement joins TRBV7-9 to TRBJ2-2, with 7 nucleotides matching TRBD1. V gave up 5 bases and J gave up 4 bases; unmatched junction bases: 7. Germline V gene lookup returns CDR1 SEHNR and CDR2 FQNEAQ (reference sequence). This CDR3 contains 15 residues. The CDR3, as DNA: TGTGCCAGCAGCGATAGACAGGGCCTCACCGGGGAGCTGTTTTTT. Its translation is CASSDRQGLTGELFF.

The chain links TRBV25-1 to TRBJ2-7; the D gene is possibly TRBD1 (5 bases). This CDR3 region has 16 residues. V was cut by 1 base and J by 1 base, with 14 bases left in between. Germline values: CDR1 MGHDK, CDR2 SYGVNS. The CDR3 sequence: CASSELGAKGSYEQYF. The DNA for the CDR3 is TGTGCCAGCAGTGAATTAGGGGCCAAGGGTTCCTACGAGCAGTACTTC.

The chain carries TRBV5-1 and TRBJ2-1; 7 nucleotides line up with TRBD1. Germline V gives CDR1 SGHRS, CDR2 YFSETQ. The CDR3 runs to 13 residues. The trim removed 6 bases at V and 5 bases at J, leaving 5 bases unmatched. In nucleotides, the CDR3 is TGCGCCAGCACTGGACAGGTTGACAATGAGCAGTTCTTC. Translating it yields CASTGQVDNEQFF.

A single count supports this clone. The chain couples TRBV7-9 to TRBJ2-7; 7 nucleotides align to TRBD1. The trim removed 5 bases at V and 4 bases at J, leaving 5 bases unmatched. CDR1 SEHNR and CDR2 FQNEAQ come from the germline V gene (reference sequence). The CDR3 runs to 13 residues. CDR3 sequence reads: CASSPRDRYEQYF. In DNA form, the CDR3 reads TGTGCCAGCAGCCCACGGGACAGATACGAGCAGTACTTC.

The chain carries TRBV18 and TRBJ2-7, with 10 bases aligning to TRBD2. Looked up from germline, CDR1 is KGHSH and CDR2 is LQKENI. Trimming took 2 bases from V and 3 from J; bases not matched to a gene: 4. The CDR3 covers 15 residues. The CDR3 sequence: CASSPISGGNYEQYF. CDR3 coding DNA: TGTGCCAGCTCACCAATTAGCGGGGGGAACTACGAGCAGTACTTC.

The rearrangement links TRBV6-6 to TRBJ2-1; 7 bases agree with TRBD2. CDR1 MNHNY and CDR2 SVGAGI come from the germline V gene (reference sequence). V lost 6 bases, J lost 4 bases, and 12 bases stayed unmatched. The CDR3 has 16 residues. The CDR3 sequence: CASSSFRAGSYNEQFF. CDR3 nucleotides: TGTGCCAGCAGCTCCTTCCGAGCGGGGAGTTACAATGAGCAGTTCTTC.

This chain connects TRBV11-2 to TRBJ1-2; weak D call: TRBD1 (5 bases). Germline V lookup: CDR1 SGHAT, CDR2 FQNNGV. With 4 bases removed from V and 0 bases from J, the gap between germline ends came to 21 bases. The length of the CDR3 is 18 residues. The CDR3 is CASSSPDSPPITNYGYTF. CDR3 coding DNA: TGTGCCAGCAGCTCGCCCGACAGCCCCCCTATAACTAACTATGGCTACACCTTC. Full variable domain (missing parts from reference TRBV11-2 and TRBJ1-2): EAGVAQSPRYKIIEKRQSVAFWCNPISGHATLYWYQQILGQGPKLLIQFQNNGVVDDSQLPKDRFSAERLKGVDSTLKIQPAKLEDSAVYLCASSSPDSPPITNYGYTFGSGTRLTVV.

This chain joins TRBV5-8 and TRBJ1-2, with D unclear. This CDR3 is 13 amino acids long. V lost 2 bases, J lost 3 bases, and 8 bases lay in between. CDR1 and CDR2 (germline): SGHTS, YDEGEE. The CDR3 region has the DNA TGTGCCAGCAGCTTTGGGCCCCACTATGGCTACACCTTC. Translation gives CASSFGPHYGYTF. The full variable domain, completed using reference TRBV5-8 and TRBJ1-2, is EAGVTQSPTHLIKTRGQQATLRCSPISGHTSVYWYQQALGLGLQFLLWYDEGEERNRGNFPPRFSGRQFPNYSSELNVNALELEDSALYLCASSFGPHYGYTFGSGTRLTVV.

This clone turned up a few times. V usage is TRBV6-1 and J usage is TRBJ2-7; D unclear. There are 13 residues in the CDR3. The ends were cut back, 2 bases at V and 1 base at J, with 6 bases in the middle. The germline V gene has CDR1 MNHNS and CDR2 SASEGT. CDR3: CASSENSSYEQYF. The CDR3 DNA reads TGTGCCAGCAGTGAAAACAGTTCCTACGAGCAGTACTTC.

This chain links TRBV6-1 with TRBJ2-7; 9 nucleotides line up with TRBD1. The length of the CDR3 is 14 residues. V lost 6 bases, J lost 4 bases, and 7 bases stayed unmatched. Germline V gives CDR1 MNHNS, CDR2 SASEGT. The CDR3 reads CASRPGTGFYEQYF. CDR3 coding DNA: TGTGCCAGCAGACCCGGGACAGGGTTTTACGAGCAGTACTTC.